This T cell receptor (beta chain) was recorded in a study of naive and memory T cell subsets. Whole-study results and caveats: Expression changes during T cell differentiation may affect RNA-based TCR counts. In CD4 and CD8 cells, diversity dropped from naive through EMRA.

Points on this clonotype: Its antigen is still unknown.

Sequential positive selection took CD4 T cells first, then CD8 T cells. Four subsets defined by CD45RA and CD27 were sorted after CD3, CD4, CD8 and live/dead staining. Both TRBC1 and TRBC2 were covered by a beta constant-region primer of two equimolar oligonucleotides. TCRdb recomputed calls from the UMI-ligation and nested PCR reads with MiXCR, one row per CDR3 protein. The profile shows tens of thousands of distinct CDR3 sequences, roughly 15% of them singletons. Germline V gene sequence: CDR1 MNHEY, CDR2 SMNVEV (reference sequence). The length of the CDR3 is 14 residues. The germline V and J ends were trimmed by 6 bases and 10 bases, with 21 bases remaining between them.

Sequencing was performed on effector memory CD4+ T cells from blood. Subset specified: effector memory, CD45RA- CD27-. The sequence was collected from a human donor in good health. The V call is TRBV27, the J call TRBJ1-1, with D possibly TRBD1 on 5 matching bases. The CDR3 loop reads CASSLGPGGVGAFF. The CDR3 coding sequence is TGTGCCAGCAGCCTTGGTCCTGGGGGGGTAGGAGCTTTCTTT.